This TCR beta chain emerged from a study of blood T cells in healthy people across ages. V was pared by 1 base and J by 0 bases, with 9 bases between. The CDR3 extends over 15 amino acids. CDR1 is SGHAT, CDR2 FQNNGV, per germline. Through a sample-barcoded 5' primer and a J-beta primer mix, a second PCR was run for 7 to 11 cycles. In TCRdb, the 5' RACE reads were re-called with MiXCR into one record per CDR3 protein. The data contain around 500,000 distinct CDR3 sequences, around a quarter of them singletons. The same data also went into a second study, on T cells of mothers and their children. That paper notes: Donation was provided by three healthy Caucasian mothers along with their six children.

The TCR comes from a boy between 2 and 10 years old in good health. Sequencing was done on a sample of blood. The V and J genes are TRBV11-2 and TRBJ2-5, with D unresolved. CDR3 loop: CASSLGPQYQETQYF. CDR3 in DNA: TGTGCCAGCAGCTTAGGACCACAGTACCAAGAGACCCAGTACTTC.